This T cell receptor beta chain was captured by sequencing in a study of a mutant IDH1 vaccine in newly diagnosed glioma. The CDR3 has 14 amino acids. Germline CDR1 SGHTA, CDR2 FQGNSA. The method was immunoSEQ multiplex PCR; TCRdb's version includes in-frame clones alone and lacks a portion of them. The sample lists tens of thousands of clones, roughly 68% seen once, with around 4.5% in the top ten. Comment on this clone: The antigen is not known.

Stated time point: week 35, safety follow-up. The investigators gave 300 ug of mutant IDH1 20-mer peptide in each vaccine dose, together with topical imiquimod. The receptor was derived from a man aged 50 to 60 with glioma. Sequenced material: PBMCs, taken from a glioma patient whose treatment included an IDH1 peptide vaccine. The genes are TRBV7-2 and TRBJ2-5, with D perhaps matching TRBD2 (6 bases). The DNA end favors TRBJ2-7, so the J call may be wrong. The CDR3 loop reads CASGVDGGTYEQYF. CDR3 nucleotides: TGTGCCAGCGGAGTAGACGGGGGAACCTACGAGCAGTACTTC.